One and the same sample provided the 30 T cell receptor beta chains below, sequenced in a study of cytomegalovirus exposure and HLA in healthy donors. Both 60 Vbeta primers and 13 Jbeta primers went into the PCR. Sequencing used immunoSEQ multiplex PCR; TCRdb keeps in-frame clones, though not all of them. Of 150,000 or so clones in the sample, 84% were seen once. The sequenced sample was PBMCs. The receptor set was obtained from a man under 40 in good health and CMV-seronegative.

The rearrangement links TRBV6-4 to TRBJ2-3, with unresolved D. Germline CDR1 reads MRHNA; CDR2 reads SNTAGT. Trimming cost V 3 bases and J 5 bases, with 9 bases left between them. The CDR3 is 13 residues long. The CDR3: CASSETRLDTQYF. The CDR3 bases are TGTGCCAGCAGTGAGACGAGGCTAGATACGCAGTATTTT.

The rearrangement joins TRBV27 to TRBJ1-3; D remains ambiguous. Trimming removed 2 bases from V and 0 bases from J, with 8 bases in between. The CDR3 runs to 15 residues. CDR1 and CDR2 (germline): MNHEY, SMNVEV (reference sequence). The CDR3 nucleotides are TGTGCCAGCAGTTTAGTCCCGAGCTCTGGAAACACCATATATTTT. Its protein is CASSLVPSSGNTIYF.

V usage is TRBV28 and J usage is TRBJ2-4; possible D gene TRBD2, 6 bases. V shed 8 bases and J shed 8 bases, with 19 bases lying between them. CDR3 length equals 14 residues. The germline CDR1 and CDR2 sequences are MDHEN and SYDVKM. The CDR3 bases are TGTGCCAGCCGATCCGGGACCGGAGGGGACATTCAGTACTTC. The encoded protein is CASRSGTGGDIQYF.

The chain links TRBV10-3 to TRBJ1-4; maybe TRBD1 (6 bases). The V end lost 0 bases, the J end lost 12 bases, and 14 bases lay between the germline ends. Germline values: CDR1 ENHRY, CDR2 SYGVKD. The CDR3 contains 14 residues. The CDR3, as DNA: TGTGCCATCAGTGAGTCCAGGGGCGACGGAGAACTGTTTTTT. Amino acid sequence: CAISESRGDGELFF.

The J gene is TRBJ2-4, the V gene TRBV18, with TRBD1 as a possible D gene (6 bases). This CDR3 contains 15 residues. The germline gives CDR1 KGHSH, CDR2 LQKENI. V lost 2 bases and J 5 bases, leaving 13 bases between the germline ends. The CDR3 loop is CASSPKTGYENIQYF. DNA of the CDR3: TGTGCCAGCTCACCAAAAACAGGGTATGAAAACATTCAGTACTTC. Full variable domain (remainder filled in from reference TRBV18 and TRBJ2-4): NAGVMQNPRHLVRRRGQEARLRCSPMKGHSHVYWYRQLPEEGLKFMVYLQKENIIDESGMPKERFSAEFPKEGPSILRIQQVVRGDSAAYFCASSPKTGYENIQYFGAGTRLSVL.

The CDR3 coding sequence is TGTGCCAGCAGCTTGGGGGGCGGGAGGGCCTGGGAGACCCAGTACTTC. Translated, it gives CASSLGGGRAWETQYF. The chain carries TRBV5-4 and TRBJ2-5; TRBD2 matches 9 bases. This CDR3 has 16 amino acids. V gave up 0 bases and J gave up 5 bases; unmatched junction bases: 8. Germline V lookup: CDR1 SGHNT, CDR2 YYREEE (reference sequence).

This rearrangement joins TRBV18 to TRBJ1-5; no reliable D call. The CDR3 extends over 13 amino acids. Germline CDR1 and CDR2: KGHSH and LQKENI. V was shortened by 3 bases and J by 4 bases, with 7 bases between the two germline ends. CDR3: CASSPGRNQPQHF. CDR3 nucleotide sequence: TGTGCCAGCTCACCCGGGAGGAATCAGCCCCAGCATTTT.

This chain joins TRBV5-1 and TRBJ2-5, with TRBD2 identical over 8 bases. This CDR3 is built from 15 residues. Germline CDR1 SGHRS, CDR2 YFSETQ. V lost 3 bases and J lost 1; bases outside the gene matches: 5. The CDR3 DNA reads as TGCGCCAGCAGCTCGGTAACTAGCGGCCAAGAGACCCAGTACTTC. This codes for CASSSVTSGQETQYF.

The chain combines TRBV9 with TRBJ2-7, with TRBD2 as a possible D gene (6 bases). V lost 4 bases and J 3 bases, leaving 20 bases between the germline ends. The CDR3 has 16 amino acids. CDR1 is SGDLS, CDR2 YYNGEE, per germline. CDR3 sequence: CASSPRGSGRNYEQYF. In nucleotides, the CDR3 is TGTGCCAGCAGCCCCCGTGGTAGCGGACGAAACTACGAGCAGTACTTC.

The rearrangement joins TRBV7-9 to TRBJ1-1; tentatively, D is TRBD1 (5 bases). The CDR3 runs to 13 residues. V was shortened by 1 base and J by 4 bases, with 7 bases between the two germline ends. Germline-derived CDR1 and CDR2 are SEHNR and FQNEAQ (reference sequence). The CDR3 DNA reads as TGTGCCAGCAGCTTAGGACAGATCACTGAAGCTTTCTTT. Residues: CASSLGQITEAFF.

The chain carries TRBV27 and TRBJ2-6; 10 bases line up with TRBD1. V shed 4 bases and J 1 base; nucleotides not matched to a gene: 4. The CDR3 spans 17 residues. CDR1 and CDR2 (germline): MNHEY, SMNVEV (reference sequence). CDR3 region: CASSSRTGGSGANVLTF. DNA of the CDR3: TGTGCCAGCAGTTCCCGGACAGGGGGATCTGGGGCCAACGTCCTGACTTTC.

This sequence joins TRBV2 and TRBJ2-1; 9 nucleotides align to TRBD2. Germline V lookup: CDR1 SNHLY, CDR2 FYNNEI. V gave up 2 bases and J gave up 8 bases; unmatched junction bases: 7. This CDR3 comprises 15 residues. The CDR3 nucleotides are TGTGCCAGCAGTGAAAGGCGGGGGGGCGGCTATGAGCAGTTCTTC. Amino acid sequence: CASSERRGGGYEQFF. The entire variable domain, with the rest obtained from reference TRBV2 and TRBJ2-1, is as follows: EPEVTQTPSHQVTQMGQEVILRCVPISNHLYFYWYRQILGQKVEFLVSFYNNEISEKSEIFDDQFSVERPDGSNFTLKIRSTKLEDSAMYFCASSERRGGGYEQFFGPGTRLTVL.

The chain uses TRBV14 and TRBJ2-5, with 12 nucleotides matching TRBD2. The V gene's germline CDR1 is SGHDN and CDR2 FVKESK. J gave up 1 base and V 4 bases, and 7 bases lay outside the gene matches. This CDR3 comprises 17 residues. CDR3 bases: TGTGCCAGCAGCCCCCTGCGGACTAGCGGGATCCAAGAGACCCAGTACTTC. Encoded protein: CASSPLRTSGIQETQYF.

CDR3 amino acids: CASSQGWQVYNEQFF. The CDR3 DNA reads as TGCGCCAGCAGCCAAGGGTGGCAGGTTTACAATGAGCAGTTCTTC. The chain carries TRBV4-3 and TRBJ2-1; D unclear. The CDR3 extends over 15 amino acids. Germline CDR1 and CDR2: LGHNA and YSLEER. V was cut by 1 base and J by 4 bases, with 11 bases left in between.

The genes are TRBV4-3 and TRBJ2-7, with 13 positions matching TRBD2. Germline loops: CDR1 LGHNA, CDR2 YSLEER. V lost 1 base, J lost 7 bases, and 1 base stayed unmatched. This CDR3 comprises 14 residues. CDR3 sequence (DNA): TGCGCCAGCAGCCAAGGGGGACTAGCGGGGGAGCAGTACTTC. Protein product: CASSQGGLAGEQYF.

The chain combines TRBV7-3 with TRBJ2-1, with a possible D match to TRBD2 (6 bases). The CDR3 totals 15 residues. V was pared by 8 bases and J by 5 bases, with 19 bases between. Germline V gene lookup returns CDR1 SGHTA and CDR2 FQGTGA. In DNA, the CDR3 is TGTGCCAGCGGGAGGTCGGCCCAACCAGACAATGAGCAGTTCTTC. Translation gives CASGRSAQPDNEQFF.

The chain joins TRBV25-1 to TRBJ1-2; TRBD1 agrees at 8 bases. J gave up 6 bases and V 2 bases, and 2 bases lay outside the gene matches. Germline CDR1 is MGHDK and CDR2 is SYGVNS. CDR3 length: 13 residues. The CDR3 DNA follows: TGTGCCAGCAGTGAACTGGACAGGGATGGCTACACCTTC. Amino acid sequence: CASSELDRDGYTF.

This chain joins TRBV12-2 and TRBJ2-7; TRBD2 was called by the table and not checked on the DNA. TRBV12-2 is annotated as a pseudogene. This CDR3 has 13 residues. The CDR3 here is CASRLVITYEQYF. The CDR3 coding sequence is TGTGCAAGTCGCTTAGTTATAACCTACGAGCAGTACTTC.

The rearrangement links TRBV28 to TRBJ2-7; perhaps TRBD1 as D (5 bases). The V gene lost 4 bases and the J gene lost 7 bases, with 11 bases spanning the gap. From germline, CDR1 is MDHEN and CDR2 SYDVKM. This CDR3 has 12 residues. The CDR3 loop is CASSSPQGEQYF. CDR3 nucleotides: TGTGCCAGCAGTTCCCCCCAGGGAGAGCAGTACTTC.

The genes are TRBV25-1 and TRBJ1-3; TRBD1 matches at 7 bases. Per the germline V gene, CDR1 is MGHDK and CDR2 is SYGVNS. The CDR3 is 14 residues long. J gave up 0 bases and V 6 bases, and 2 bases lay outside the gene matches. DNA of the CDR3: TGTGCCAGCAGCTGGACAGGCTCTGGAAACACCATATATTTT. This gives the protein CASSWTGSGNTIYF.

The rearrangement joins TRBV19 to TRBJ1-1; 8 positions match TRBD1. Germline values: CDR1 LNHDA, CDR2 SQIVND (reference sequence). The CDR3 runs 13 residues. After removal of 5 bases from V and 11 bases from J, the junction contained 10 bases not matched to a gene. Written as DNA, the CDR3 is TGTGCCAGTAGTGATCTGGAGACAGGGGTTGCTTTCTTT. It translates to CASSDLETGVAFF. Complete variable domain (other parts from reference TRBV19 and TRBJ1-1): DGGITQSPKYLFRKEGQNVTLSCEQNLNHDAMYWYRQDPGQGLRLIYYSQIVNDFQKGDIAEGYSVSREKKESFPLTVTSAQKNPTAFYLCASSDLETGVAFFGQGTRLTVV.

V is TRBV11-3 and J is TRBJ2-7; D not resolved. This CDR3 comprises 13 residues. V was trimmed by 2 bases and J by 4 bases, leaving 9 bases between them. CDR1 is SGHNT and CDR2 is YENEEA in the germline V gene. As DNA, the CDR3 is TGTGCCAGCAGCTTAACAGAAGTTTACGAGCAGTACTTC. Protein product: CASSLTEVYEQYF.

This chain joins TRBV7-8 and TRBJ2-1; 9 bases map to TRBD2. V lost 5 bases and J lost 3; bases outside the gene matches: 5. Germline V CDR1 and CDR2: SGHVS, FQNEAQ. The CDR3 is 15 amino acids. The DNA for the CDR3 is TGTGCCAGCAGCCTGGCACTAGCGGGCTACAATGAGCAGTTCTTC. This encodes CASSLALAGYNEQFF.

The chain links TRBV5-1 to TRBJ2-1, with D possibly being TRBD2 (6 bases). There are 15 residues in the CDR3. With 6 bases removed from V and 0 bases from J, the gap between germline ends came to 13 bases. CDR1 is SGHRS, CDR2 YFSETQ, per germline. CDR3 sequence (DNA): TGCGCCAGCACTACACTAGCTAGCTCCTACAATGAGCAGTTCTTC. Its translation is CASTTLASSYNEQFF.

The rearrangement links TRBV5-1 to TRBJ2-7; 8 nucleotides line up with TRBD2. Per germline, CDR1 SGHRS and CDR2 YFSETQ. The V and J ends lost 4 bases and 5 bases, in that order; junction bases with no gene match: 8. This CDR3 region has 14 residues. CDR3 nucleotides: TGCGCCAGCAGCCTACGGGAGGGCCACGACGAGCAGTACTTC. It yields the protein CASSLREGHDEQYF.

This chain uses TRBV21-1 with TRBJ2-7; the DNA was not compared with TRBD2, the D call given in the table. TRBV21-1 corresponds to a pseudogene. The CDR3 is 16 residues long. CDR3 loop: CASSTISSGRKHEQYF. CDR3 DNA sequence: TGTGCCAGCAGCACGATCTCTAGCGGGAGAAAACACGAGCAGTACTTC.

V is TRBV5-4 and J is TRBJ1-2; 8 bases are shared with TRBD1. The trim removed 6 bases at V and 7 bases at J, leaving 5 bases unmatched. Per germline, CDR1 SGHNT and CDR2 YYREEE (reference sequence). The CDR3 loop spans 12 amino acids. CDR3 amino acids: CASTQGASGYTF. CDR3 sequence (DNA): TGTGCCAGCACTCAGGGGGCTTCTGGCTACACCTTC.

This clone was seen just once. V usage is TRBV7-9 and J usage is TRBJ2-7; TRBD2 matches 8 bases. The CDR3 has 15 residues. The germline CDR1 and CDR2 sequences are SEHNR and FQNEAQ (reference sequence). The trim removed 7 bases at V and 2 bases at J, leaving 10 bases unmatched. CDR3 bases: TGTGCCAGCACCCTGGTGGGCGGGAGGACCTACGAGCAGTACTTC. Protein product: CASTLVGGRTYEQYF.

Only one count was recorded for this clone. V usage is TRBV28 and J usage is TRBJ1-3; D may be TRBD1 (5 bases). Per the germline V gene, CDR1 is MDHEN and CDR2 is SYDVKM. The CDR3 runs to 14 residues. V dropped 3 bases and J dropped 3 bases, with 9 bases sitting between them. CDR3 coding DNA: TGTGCCAGCAGTTTTCAAGGGGATGGAAACACCATATATTTT. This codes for CASSFQGDGNTIYF.

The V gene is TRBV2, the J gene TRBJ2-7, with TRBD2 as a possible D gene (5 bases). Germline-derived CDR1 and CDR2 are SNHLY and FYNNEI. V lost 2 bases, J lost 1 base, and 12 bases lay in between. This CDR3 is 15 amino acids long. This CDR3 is CASSEHRGLSYEQYF. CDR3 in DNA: TGTGCCAGCAGTGAACATCGAGGACTTTCCTACGAGCAGTACTTC.